The 5 T cell receptor beta chains below all came from one sample that was sequenced in a study of cytomegalovirus exposure and HLA in healthy donors. 13 Jbeta primers and 60 Vbeta primers were used for the PCR. The data were produced by immunoSEQ multiplex PCR, yet TCRdb's version contains in-frame clones alone and is incomplete. The table lists approximately 73,000 clones, under 70% of them singletons. Sequencing was carried out using PBMCs. The origin of the receptors is a man aged 30 to 39 in good health and CMV-seropositive.

The gene calls are TRBV7-2 and TRBJ2-7; D unresolved. The CDR3 runs 12 residues. Germline CDR1 and CDR2: SGHTA and FQGNSA. Trimming removed 1 base at V and 12 bases at J, with 13 bases between. CDR3 coding DNA: TGTGCCAGCAGCTTAGAGTTTGAGAATCCGTACTTC. It is translated as CASSLEFENPYF.

The sample holds a few counts of this clone. The chain recombines TRBV30 with TRBJ1-1; 7 bases match TRBD1. CDR3 length equals 11 residues. Germline V gives CDR1 GTSNPN, CDR2 SVGIG (reference sequence). CDR3 coding DNA: TGTGCTCGAAGGGGGCCCGCCGAAGCTTTCTTT. Protein product: CARRGPAEAFF. Supplemented by reference TRBV30 and TRBJ1-1, the full variable domain reads SQTIHQWPATLVQPVGSPLSLECTVEGTSNPNLYWYRQAAGRGLQLLFYSVGIGQISSEVPQNLSASRPQDRQFILSSKKLLLSDSGFYLCARRGPAEAFFGQGTRLTVV.

The V call is TRBV21-1, the J call TRBJ1-1. TRBV21-1 is a known pseudogene. The CDR3 is 12 amino acids. CDR3 coding DNA: TGTGCCAGCACCTCGGGAGGCACTGAAGCTTTCTTT. Protein product: CASTSGGTEAFF.

The CDR3 reads CASSPGTGGIYEKLFF. In nucleotides, the CDR3 is TGTGCCAGCAGCCCCGGGACAGGGGGCATATATGAAAAACTGTTTTTT. The gene calls are TRBV9 and TRBJ1-4; 12 positions match TRBD1. Trimming removed 4 bases from V and 6 bases from J; junction bases left unmatched: 7. Germline CDR1 SGDLS, CDR2 YYNGEE. The CDR3 sequence is 16 residues long.

There are a few counts of this clone. J is TRBJ2-3 and V is TRBV7-8; maybe TRBD2 (5 bases). V shed 4 bases and J shed 2 bases, with 13 bases lying between them. The germline V gene has CDR1 SGHVS and CDR2 FQNEAQ. This CDR3 spans 15 amino acids. CDR3 nucleotide sequence: TGTGCCAGCAGCTCCTACTCGGGGAACACAGATACGCAGTATTTT. This sequence encodes CASSSYSGNTDTQYF.